The next 29 T cell receptor beta chains were all read from a single sample in a study of T cell responses to AZD1222 COVID-19 vaccine. Repertoires were generated with immunoSEQ multiplex PCR, while TCRdb's copy carries only in-frame clones and drops some. Here the sample spans some 86,000 clones, roughly 94% being singletons. Material: peripheral blood, obtained on day 0 of AZD1222 vaccination. The source of these receptors is an adult in good health.

The chain has TRBV28 and TRBJ1-2; the D is unclear. The length of the CDR3 is 12 residues. With 2 bases removed from V and 3 bases from J, the gap between germline ends came to 4 bases. Germline assignment: CDR1 MDHEN and CDR2 SYDVKM. CDR3 sequence: CASSLVDYGYTF. Here the CDR3 DNA reads TGTGCCAGCAGTTTAGTGGACTATGGCTACACCTTC.

The chain joins TRBV10-3 to TRBJ2-7, with 10 bases aligning to TRBD2. V shed 0 bases, J shed 1 base, and the junction held 6 bases outside the gene matches. This CDR3 comprises 17 residues. The V gene's germline CDR1 is ENHRY and CDR2 SYGVKD. The DNA for the CDR3 is TGTGCCATCAGTGAGTCGATTGGACTAGCGGTTTCCTACGAGCAGTACTTC. Translated: CAISESIGLAVSYEQYF.

The rearrangement uses TRBV30 and TRBJ2-1; 8 positions match TRBD2. J lost 5 bases, V lost 4 bases, and 22 bases had no gene match. The CDR3 has 19 amino acids. Germline CDR1 is GTSNPN and CDR2 is SVGIG (reference sequence). CDR3 bases: TGTGCCTGGAACCCTCGACGGGTTAGCGGGGAAGGGGGTCACAATGAGCAGTTCTTC. This codes for CAWNPRRVSGEGGHNEQFF.

The rearrangement joins TRBV5-1 to TRBJ2-3, with D possibly being TRBD1 (6 bases). Germline V CDR1 and CDR2: SGHRS, YFSETQ. Deletions cut 5 bases from V and 6 bases from J, with 13 bases between. The CDR3 is made up of 13 amino acids. The CDR3 region is CASSFPGEDTQYF. The DNA for the CDR3 is TGCGCCAGCAGTTTCCCAGGGGAGGATACGCAGTATTTT.

This chain links TRBV5-8 with TRBJ2-7; weak D call: TRBD1 (6 bases). This CDR3 is 12 amino acids long. CDR1 is SGHTS and CDR2 is YDEGEE in the germline V gene. V was pared by 4 bases and J by 4 bases, with 9 bases between. CDR3: CASSRTVYEQYF. The CDR3 DNA reads TGTGCCAGCAGCCGGACAGTTTACGAGCAGTACTTC.

This rearrangement joins TRBV28 to TRBJ1-2; a possible D gene is TRBD1 (6 bases). The V end lost 5 bases, the J end lost 6 bases, and 10 bases lay between the germline ends. The CDR3 totals 12 residues. The V gene's germline CDR1 is MDHEN and CDR2 SYDVKM. The CDR3 bases are TGTGCCAGCAGTACAGGGAGGAATGGCTACACCTTC. Protein product: CASSTGRNGYTF.

The gene calls are TRBV24-1 and TRBJ2-7, with 11 bases matching TRBD1. The ends lost 4 bases at V and 0 bases at J; junction bases unmatched: 4. Germline CDR1 reads KGHDR; CDR2 reads SFDVKD. This CDR3 contains 16 residues. CDR3 protein: CATSDSGTGGSYEQYF. The CDR3 nucleotides read TGTGCCACCAGTGACTCCGGGACAGGGGGCTCCTACGAGCAGTACTTC.

The chain has TRBV29-1 and TRBJ2-1, with 12 bases that match TRBD2. Trimming removed 7 bases from V and 7 bases from J; junction bases left unmatched: 5. The CDR3 contains 13 residues. Germline V gives CDR1 SQVTM, CDR2 ANQGSEA. This CDR3 is CSATSGRRNEQFF. As DNA, the CDR3 is TGCAGCGCTACTAGCGGGAGGAGGAATGAGCAGTTCTTC.

With regard to this clone: One end of the junction fails to match germline, which may point to a read error. The V call is TRBV28, the J call TRBJ2-7; D call uncertain. The CDR3 totals 12 residues. The germline V gene encodes CDR1 MDHEN and CDR2 SYDVKM. The DNA for the CDR3 is TGTGCCAGCAGTTTAGGCGGTCTCTCGATGCACTTC. Its protein product is CASSLGGLSMHF.

The rearrangement joins TRBV29-1 to TRBJ1-1; D is uncertain. Germline lookup yields CDR1 SQVTM and CDR2 ANQGSEA. The CDR3 length is 16 residues. Trimming took 2 bases from V and 3 from J, leaving 19 bases between them. The CDR3 region is CSVENPPPHSYTEAFF. The CDR3 coding sequence is TGCAGCGTTGAAAATCCCCCCCCACACAGTTACACTGAAGCTTTCTTT.

The chain has TRBV5-1 and TRBJ1-4, with D possibly TRBD1 on 6 matching bases. CDR1 and CDR2 from the germline V gene are SGHRS and YFSETQ. The CDR3 extends over 15 amino acids. V was pared by 0 bases and J by 8 bases, with 14 bases between. The CDR3 spells CASSLEPGVGEKLFF. The CDR3 region has the DNA TGCGCCAGCAGCTTGGAGCCAGGGGTTGGGGAAAAACTGTTTTTT.

This clone occurred once. The chain couples TRBV28 to TRBJ1-5; D uncertain. CDR3 size: 16 residues. V lost 6 bases, J lost 0 bases, and 15 bases lay in between. Germline CDR1 is MDHEN and CDR2 is SYDVKM. CDR3 nucleotides: TGTGCCAGCAGCCCAGCCGGACGGTATAGCAATCAGCCCCAGCATTTT. This codes for CASSPAGRYSNQPQHF.

This rearrangement joins TRBV27 to TRBJ1-1; no clear D gene. CDR1 is MNHEY, CDR2 SMNVEV, per germline (reference sequence). The germline V and J ends were trimmed by 2 bases and 4 bases, with 11 bases remaining between them. The CDR3 spans 14 residues. The CDR3 coding sequence is TGTGCCAGCAGTTTAGTAAGTGGTGGCACTGAAGCTTTCTTT. Its translation: CASSLVSGGTEAFF.

V gene TRBV12-3 or TRBV12-4 combines with J gene TRBJ2-5, with 7 bases identical to TRBD1. Germline trimming cut 10 bases from V and 4 bases from J; bases unmatched to any gene: 6. The CDR3 is 12 amino acids. CDR3 amino acids: CATSGQRETQYF. CDR3 in DNA: TGTGCCACCTCGGGACAGAGAGAGACCCAGTACTTC.

The chain links TRBV5-6 to TRBJ2-7, with D unclear. There are 14 residues in the CDR3. Germline V gene data show CDR1 as SGHDT and CDR2 as YYEEEE. V was clipped by 4 bases and J by 6 bases, with 17 bases between them. The CDR3 is CASSPDAGKGEQYF. In DNA form, the CDR3 reads TGTGCCAGCAGCCCGGACGCAGGCAAGGGCGAGCAGTACTTC.

Here the CDR3 reads CASSVMGLAEKLFF. CDR3 coding DNA: TGTGCCAGTAGTGTGATGGGACTAGCAGAAAAACTGTTTTTT. The genes are TRBV19 and TRBJ1-4, with D maybe TRBD1 (5 bases). Trimming left V 5 bases short and J 8 bases short, with 15 bases between. Germline values: CDR1 LNHDA, CDR2 SQIVND (reference sequence). CDR3 length: 14 residues.

The CDR3 DNA follows: TGTGCCAGCAGCGGCACCGAGGCTAGCGGGAGGGCCCTGGAGACCCAGTACTTC. This sequence encodes CASSGTEASGRALETQYF. The rearrangement joins TRBV28 to TRBJ2-5; 12 bases align to TRBD2. After removal of 6 bases from V and 5 bases from J, the junction contained 16 bases not matched to a gene. The CDR3 has 18 residues. Per germline, CDR1 MDHEN and CDR2 SYDVKM.

The chain recombines TRBV7-2 with TRBJ2-7, with no clear D. The V end was cut by 4 bases, the J end by 0 bases, with 10 bases between. CDR1 is SGHTA and CDR2 is FQGNSA in the germline V gene. The CDR3 consists of 14 residues. In DNA form, the CDR3 reads TGTGCCAGCAGCTCCGCCAGGAGCTCCTACGAGCAGTACTTC. This codes for CASSSARSSYEQYF.

The chain carries TRBV7-9 and TRBJ2-1; the match to TRBD2 covers 9 bases. The V and J ends lost 7 bases and 7 bases, in that order; junction bases with no gene match: 11. This CDR3 is 15 amino acids long. Germline CDR1 is SEHNR and CDR2 is FQNEAQ (reference sequence). CDR3 nucleotides: TGTGCCAGCACATCCCGGCTAGCGGGGCTTAATGAGCAGTTCTTC. It encodes CASTSRLAGLNEQFF.

The V call is TRBV2, the J call TRBJ1-5; 9 nucleotides align to TRBD1. Trimming at V came to 2 bases and at J to 4 bases, leaving 12 bases not matched to a gene. The CDR3 extends over 18 amino acids. Looked up from germline, CDR1 is SNHLY and CDR2 is FYNNEI. In nucleotides, the CDR3 is TGTGCCAGCAGTGAATCGAGACGGGGACAGGGTGGGAATCAGCCCCAGCATTTT. It yields the protein CASSESRRGQGGNQPQHF.

The chain is built from TRBV6-2 or TRBV6-3 and TRBJ1-5; the D gene is possibly TRBD1 (6 bases). The CDR3 spans 14 residues. Germline V gives CDR1 MNHEY, CDR2 SVGEGT. V was cut by 2 bases and J by 9 bases, with 14 bases left in between. For the CDR3, the DNA is TGTGCCAGCAGTTACGGTGGGGGGCGCGGGCCCCAGCATTTT. This gives the protein CASSYGGGRGPQHF.

This clone was counted between two and nine times. The gene calls are TRBV28 and TRBJ1-1, with D perhaps matching TRBD1 (5 bases). The germline gives CDR1 MDHEN, CDR2 SYDVKM. This CDR3 region has 12 residues. The germline V and J ends were trimmed by 5 bases and 9 bases, with 13 bases remaining between them. The chain's CDR3 is CASSPLQGKAFF. The CDR3 nucleotides are TGTGCCAGCAGTCCCCTGCAGGGAAAAGCTTTCTTT.

V gene TRBV5-4 combines with J gene TRBJ1-1; TRBD1 aligns across 8 bases. J was trimmed by 3 bases and V by 4 bases; bases with no gene match: 17. CDR1 and CDR2 (germline): SGHNT, YYREEE (reference sequence). The CDR3 spans 18 residues. The CDR3 spells CASSRTGQGVGLDTEAFF. For the CDR3, the DNA is TGTGCCAGCAGCCGTACCGGACAGGGCGTGGGTTTGGACACTGAAGCTTTCTTT.

The J gene is TRBJ2-7, the V gene TRBV19; TRBD2 matches 10 bases. The V segment lost 6 bases and the J segment 1 base; nucleotides outside the gene matches: 6. This CDR3 is built from 15 residues. Germline lookup yields CDR1 LNHDA and CDR2 SQIVND (reference sequence). The CDR3 here is CASSRTSGTSYEQYF. The CDR3 nucleotides are TGTGCCAGTAGCAGGACTAGCGGTACATCCTACGAGCAGTACTTC.

The rearrangement uses TRBV3-1 (or the pseudogene TRBV3-2) and TRBJ1-1, with TRBD1 matching over 10 bases. Germline V gives CDR1 LGHDT, CDR2 YNNKEL (reference sequence). After removal of 2 bases from V and 5 bases from J, the junction contained 5 bases not matched to a gene. This CDR3 region has 15 residues. The CDR3 here is CASSQNGQGGTEAFF. The CDR3 coding sequence is TGTGCCAGCAGCCAAAACGGACAGGGGGGGACTGAAGCTTTCTTT.

As for this clone: A read error may produce the germline difference seen at one junction end. The genes are TRBV19 and TRBJ1-2; D is ambiguous. The CDR3 length is 14 residues. Germline V lookup: CDR1 LNHDA, CDR2 SQIVND (reference sequence). The CDR3 loop reads CASSTFFQAGKRIF. The CDR3 DNA follows: TGTGCCAGTAGTACTTTCTTCCAGGCTGGCAAGAGGATATTC.

This rearrangement joins TRBV18 to TRBJ2-7; 10 bases fit TRBD2. The ends lost 3 bases at V and 3 bases at J; junction bases unmatched: 8. This CDR3 contains 16 residues. Germline V lookup: CDR1 KGHSH, CDR2 LQKENI. The CDR3 DNA sequence: TGTGCCAGCTCACCCTTGATAGCGGGAGGCCTCTACGAGCAGTACTTC. It encodes CASSPLIAGGLYEQYF.

This clone was seen a few times. The V call is TRBV7-9, the J call TRBJ2-1; maybe TRBD2 (6 bases). Germline CDR1 is SEHNR and CDR2 is FQNEAQ (reference sequence). The ends were cut back, 2 bases at V and 8 bases at J, with 16 bases in the middle. This CDR3 has 15 residues. As DNA, the CDR3 is TGTGCCAGCAGCTTATTCGCCGGGAGCTTGTATGAGCAGTTCTTC. This translates into CASSLFAGSLYEQFF.

V and J are TRBV30 and TRBJ1-2; D call uncertain. The ends were cut back, 4 bases at V and 4 bases at J, with 13 bases in the middle. This CDR3 has 13 amino acids. The germline V gene has CDR1 GTSNPN and CDR2 SVGIG (reference sequence). The CDR3, as DNA: TGTGCCTGGAATATAGAGGCAGTCTATGGCTACACCTTC. Its protein is CAWNIEAVYGYTF.